This entry is about one TCR beta chain. Original analysis: Researchers report that nucleated cell counts were estimated from reference gene primer amplification. TCRdb's table, derived via immunoSEQ multiplex PCR, lists solely in-frame clones and lacks some. For V, J and clone size, that table is used; D and trimming come from the DNA. The table has roughly 150,000 clones, approximately 82% seen once. The sample originates from a study of blood T cell repertoires in COVID-19. Study summary: PBMCs, B-cell-depleted T cells, or T cells provided the cDNA or gDNA that made up the material.

Germline V lookup: CDR1 SGHNT, CDR2 YENEEA. Germline trimming cut 5 bases from V and 2 bases from J; bases unmatched to any gene: 7. The CDR3 length is 15 residues. The J gene is TRBJ2-7, the V gene TRBV11-3; 9 nucleotides align to TRBD2. The origin of this receptor is a woman between 50 and 59 years old with acute or convalescent COVID-19. Sequencing input: peripheral blood. This CDR3 reads CASSVTSGPTYEQYF. The CDR3, as DNA: TGTGCCAGCAGCGTAACTAGCGGGCCGACCTACGAGCAGTACTTC.